Only one count was recorded for the clone carrying this T cell receptor (beta chain). This sample was included in a study of blood T cell repertoires in COVID-19. Study-wide context: The origin of the acute and convalescent COVID-19 samples was the United States, Italy and Spain. PBMCs, B-cell-depleted T cells, or T cells were the source of the cDNA or gDNA that made up the material.

TCRdb's copy holds only in-frame clones and misses some; the assay was immunoSEQ multiplex PCR. The repertoire consists of approximately 330,000 clones, with approximately 86% occurring once and the leading ten covering 9.9%. This CDR3 region has 13 residues. After removal of 4 bases from V and 5 bases from J, the junction contained 3 bases not matched to a gene. The germline V gene encodes CDR1 LGHDT and CDR2 YNNKEL (reference sequence). What was sequenced was peripheral blood. This sequence joins TRBV3-1 (or the pseudogene TRBV3-2) and TRBJ2-5, with 8 positions matching TRBD1. This receptor was taken from a man aged 25 to 45 with COVID-19, enrolled during active disease. CDR3 sequence: CASSPGGGETQYF. The DNA for the CDR3 is TGTGCCAGCAGCCCAGGGGGCGGGGAGACCCAGTACTTC.